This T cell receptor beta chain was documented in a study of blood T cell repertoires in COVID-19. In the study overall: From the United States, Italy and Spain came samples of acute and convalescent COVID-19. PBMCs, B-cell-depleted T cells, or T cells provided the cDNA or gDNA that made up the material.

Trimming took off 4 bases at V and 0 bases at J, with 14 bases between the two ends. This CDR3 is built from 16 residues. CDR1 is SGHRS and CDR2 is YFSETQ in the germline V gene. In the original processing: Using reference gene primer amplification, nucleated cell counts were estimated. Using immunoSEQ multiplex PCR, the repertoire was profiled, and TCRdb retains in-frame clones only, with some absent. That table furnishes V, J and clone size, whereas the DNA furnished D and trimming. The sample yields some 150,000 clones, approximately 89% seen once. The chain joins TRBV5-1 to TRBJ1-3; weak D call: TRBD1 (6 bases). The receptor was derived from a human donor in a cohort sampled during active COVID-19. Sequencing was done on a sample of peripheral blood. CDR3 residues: CASSLDRGGSGNTIYF. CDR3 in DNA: TGCGCCAGCAGCCTGGACAGAGGGGGCTCTGGAAACACCATATATTTT.